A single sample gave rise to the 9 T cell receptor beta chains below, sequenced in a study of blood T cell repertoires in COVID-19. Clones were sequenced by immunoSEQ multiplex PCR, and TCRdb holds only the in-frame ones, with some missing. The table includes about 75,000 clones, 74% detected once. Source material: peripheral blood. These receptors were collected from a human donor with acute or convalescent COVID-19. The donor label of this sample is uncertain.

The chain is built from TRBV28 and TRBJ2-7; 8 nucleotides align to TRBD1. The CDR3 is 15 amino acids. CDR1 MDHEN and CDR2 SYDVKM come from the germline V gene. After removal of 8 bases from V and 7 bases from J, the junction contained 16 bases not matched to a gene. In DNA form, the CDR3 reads TGTGCCAGCTGTGGGGGCGGGCAGGGGGCTAGGGAGCAGTACTTC. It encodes CASCGGGQGAREQYF. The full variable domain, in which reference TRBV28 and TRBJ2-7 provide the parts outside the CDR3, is DVKVTQSSRYLVKRTGEKVFLECVQDMDHENMFWYRQDPGLGLRLIYFSYDVKMKEKGDIPEGYSVSREKKERFSLILESASTNQTSMYLCASCGGGQGAREQYFGPGTRLTVT.

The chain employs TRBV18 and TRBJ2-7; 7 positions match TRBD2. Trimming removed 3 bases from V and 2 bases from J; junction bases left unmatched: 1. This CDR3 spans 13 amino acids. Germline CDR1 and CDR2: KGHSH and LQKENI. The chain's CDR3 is CASSPGGTYEQYV. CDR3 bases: TGTGCCAGCTCACCGGGGGGGACCTACGAGCAGTACGTC.

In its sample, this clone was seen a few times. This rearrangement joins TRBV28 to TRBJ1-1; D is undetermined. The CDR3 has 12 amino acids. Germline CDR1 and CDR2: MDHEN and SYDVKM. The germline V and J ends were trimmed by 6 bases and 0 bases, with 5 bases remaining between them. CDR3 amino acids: CASSPLNTEAFF. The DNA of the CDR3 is TGTGCCAGCAGCCCGTTGAACACTGAAGCTTTCTTT. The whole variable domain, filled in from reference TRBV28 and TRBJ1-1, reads DVKVTQSSRYLVKRTGEKVFLECVQDMDHENMFWYRQDPGLGLRLIYFSYDVKMKEKGDIPEGYSVSREKKERFSLILESASTNQTSMYLCASSPLNTEAFFGQGTRLTVV.

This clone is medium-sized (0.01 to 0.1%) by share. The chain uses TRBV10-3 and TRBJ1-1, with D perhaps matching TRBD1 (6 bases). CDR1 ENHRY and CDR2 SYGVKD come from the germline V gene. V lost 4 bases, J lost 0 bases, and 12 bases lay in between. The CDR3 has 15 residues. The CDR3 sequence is CAISAGGRVNTEAFF. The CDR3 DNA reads TGTGCCATCAGTGCCGGGGGGCGTGTGAACACTGAAGCTTTCTTT.

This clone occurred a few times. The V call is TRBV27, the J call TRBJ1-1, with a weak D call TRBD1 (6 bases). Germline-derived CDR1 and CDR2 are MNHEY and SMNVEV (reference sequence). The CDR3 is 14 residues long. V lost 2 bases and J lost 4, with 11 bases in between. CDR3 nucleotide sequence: TGTGCCAGCAGTTTAGGGGGGGCGGGCACTGAAGCTTTCTTT. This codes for CASSLGGAGTEAFF.

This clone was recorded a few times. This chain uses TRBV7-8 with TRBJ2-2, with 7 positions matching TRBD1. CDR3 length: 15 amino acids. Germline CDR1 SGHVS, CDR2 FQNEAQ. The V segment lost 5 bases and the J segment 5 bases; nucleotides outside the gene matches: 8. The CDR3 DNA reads TGTGCCAGCAGCCTAGGGGGCTTAGTGACCGGGGAGCTGTTTTTT. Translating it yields CASSLGGLVTGELFF.

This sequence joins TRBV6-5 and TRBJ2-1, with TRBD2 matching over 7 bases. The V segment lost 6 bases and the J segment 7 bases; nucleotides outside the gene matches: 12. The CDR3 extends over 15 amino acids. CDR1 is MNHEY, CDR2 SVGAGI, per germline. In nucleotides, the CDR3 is TGTGCCAGCAGCGATCGGGGGTCCGGGGGGAATGAGCAGTTCTTC. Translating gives CASSDRGSGGNEQFF.

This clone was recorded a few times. For the CDR3, the DNA is TGCGCCAGCAGCCAAGTGGGACAGGGTATTCGGAATGAGCAGTTCTTC. As protein: CASSQVGQGIRNEQFF. The V gene is TRBV4-1, the J gene TRBJ2-1, with 9 bases that match TRBD1. The V segment lost 1 base and the J segment 7 bases; nucleotides outside the gene matches: 8. This CDR3 has 16 amino acids. In germline, CDR1 is MGHRA, CDR2 YSYEKL.

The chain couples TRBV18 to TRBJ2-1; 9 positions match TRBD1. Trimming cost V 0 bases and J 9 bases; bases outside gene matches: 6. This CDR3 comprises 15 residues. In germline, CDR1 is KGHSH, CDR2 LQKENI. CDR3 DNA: TGTGCCAGCTCACCACCGGGACAGGGTGTTGGTGAGCAGTTCTTC. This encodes CASSPPGQGVGEQFF.